This T cell receptor beta chain stems from a study of blood T cells in healthy people across ages. Regarding the study as a whole: From one million sequenced T cells, diversity estimates were lower bounds.

This clonotype came up many times. Its antigen is not identified. Donors were healthy Caucasian individuals from Russia aged about 6 to 100. Alongside a J-beta primer mix, a sample-barcoded 5' primer served in a second PCR lasting 7 to 11 cycles. Template switching added a 12-random-nucleotide identifier to every cDNA molecule. A single record per CDR3 protein comes from TCRdb applying MiXCR to the 5' RACE reads. The repertoire holds about 640,000 distinct CDR3 sequences, with 25% to 30% as singletons. Germline V gene sequence: CDR1 MDHEN, CDR2 SYDVKM. The CDR3 contains 15 residues. Trimming removed 2 bases from V and 6 bases from J, with 14 bases in between.

J is TRBJ2-4 and V is TRBV28; D tentatively reads TRBD1 or TRBD2 (6 bases each). The sample taken for sequencing was blood. The clonotype originates from a woman aged 80 or over in good health. The CDR3 sequence: CASSLGATGANIQYF. CDR3 nucleotides: TGTGCCAGCAGTTTAGGGGCCACGGGGGCAAACATTCAGTACTTC.